A selection of T cell receptor beta chains follows, all from one sample in a study of identical twins. TCRdb itself ran the 5' RACE reads through MiXCR, one entry per CDR3 protein. The repertoire consists of 500,000 to 600,000 distinct CDR3 sequences, with under 25% occurring once and the leading ten covering about 0.91%. These data were likewise used in another study, on T cells expressing NK-cell markers.

Material for sequencing was CD4+ T cells sorted from blood. The receptors here all came from a woman younger than 35 in good health. CDR3s include the opening cysteine and the closing phenylalanine or tryptophan. A D gene is named only where the DNA matches it firmly. Not every row has a clone size; where given, it reads once, few, many or a size class.

d_gene,j_gene,v_gene,abundance,CDR3nt,CDR3aa
TRBD1,TRBJ2-7,TRBV20-1,few,TGCAGTGCGACCGACAGGGGCCACGAGCAGTACTTC,CSATDRGHEQYF
-,TRBJ2-1,TRBV20-1,-,TGCAGTGCTAGAGTTGGATGGGAGAGCTCCTACAATGAGCAGTTCTTC,CSARVGWESSYNEQFF
TRBD1,TRBJ2-1,TRBV9,-,TGTGCCAGCAGCGCCGACAGGGGAACCTGCAATGAGCAGTTCTTC,CASSADRGTCNEQFF
-,TRBJ2-7,TRBV20-1,-,TGCAGTGCTATTTCAGGGCCCTACGAGCAGTACTTC,CSAISGPYEQYF
-,TRBJ2-3,TRBV5-1,-,TGCGCCAGCAGCTTGTTGGAGACTCCCTCGGGTACGCAGTATTTT,CASSLLETPSGTQYF
TRBD2,TRBJ2-5,TRBV6-1,few,TGTGCCACGGGAGTAGCGGGAGGGCCTCGGGAGACCCAGTACTTC,CATGVAGGPRETQYF
-,TRBJ2-3,TRBV6-5,many,TGTGCCAGCAGTTACTCGGCTAGTTCGGTAGATACGCAGTATTTT,CASSYSASSVDTQYF
-,TRBJ1-1,TRBV6-1,few,TGTGCCAGCAAGGCATCGGGGGCGGGGGTGAACACTGAAGCTTTCTTT,CASKASGAGVNTEAFF
-,TRBJ1-4,TRBV5-5,-,TGTGCCAGCAGCTCTCAAGGGGAAAAACTGTTTTTT,CASSSQGEKLFF
TRBD2,TRBJ2-5,TRBV5-1,-,TGCGCCAGCAGCTTTGGGCGGGGCGACGGGAGGGAGACCCAGTACTTC,CASSFGRGDGRETQYF
TRBD1,TRBJ1-1,TRBV29-1,-,TGCAGCGGTTCGGACAGGCGTAACGCTGAAGCTTTCTTT,CSGSDRRNAEAFF
TRBD2,TRBJ2-7,TRBV4-3,-,TGCGCCAGCAGCCAAGAGCTCAGCGGGAGTATTTCTTACGAGCAGTACTTC,CASSQELSGSISYEQYF
-,TRBJ2-5,TRBV29-1,many,TGCAGCGTTGGGGTCGAGGGGAGGGGGATAGAAGAGACCCAGTACTTC,CSVGVEGRGIEETQYF
TRBD1,TRBJ2-7,TRBV12-3/TRBV12-4,few,TGTGCCAGCAGTTCACGTTATCGACAGGGGGGCTCCGAGCAGTACTTC,CASSSRYRQGGSEQYF
-,TRBJ2-1,TRBV5-1,-,TGCGCCAGCACATTCGAGACAGCCTACAATGAGCAGTTCTTC,CASTFETAYNEQFF
-,TRBJ2-1,TRBV7-2,many,TGTGCCAGCAGCTTGCGGTGGGAGGGGGACAATGAGCAGTTCTTC,CASSLRWEGDNEQFF
-,TRBJ1-3,TRBV7-2,-,TGTGCCAGCAGCCGCCAATTACAGAGCTCTGGAAACACCATATATTTT,CASSRQLQSSGNTIYF
-,TRBJ2-3,TRBV5-5,-,TGTGCCAGCAGGGTGGGGTCTAGCACTACTGATACGCAGTATTTT,CASRVGSSTTDTQYF
TRBD1,TRBJ1-1,TRBV5-1,-,TGCGCCAGCAGCGTAAACAGGGGTAACACTGAAGCTTTCTTT,CASSVNRGNTEAFF
TRBD1,TRBJ2-3,TRBV5-1,-,TGCGCCAGCAGCCCAGGACAGGCAGATACGCAGTATTTT,CASSPGQADTQYF
-,TRBJ1-6,TRBV10-3,few,TGTGCCATCAGTGAAGACATACTTTCGGCCCTCCACTTT,CAISEDILSALHF
TRBD1,TRBJ1-2,TRBV5-1,many,TGCGCCAGCAGCTTGGGGGACAGGGGCTATGGCTACACCTTC,CASSLGDRGYGYTF
-,TRBJ1-2,TRBV20-1,-,TGCAGTGCTCCAGACGGTTTATATGGCTACACCTTC,CSAPDGLYGYTF
-,TRBJ2-5,TRBV11-2,-,TGTGCCAGCAGCTTAGTTACAGGGCAAAAGACCCAGTACTTC,CASSLVTGQKTQYF
-,TRBJ2-5,TRBV7-7,-,TGTGCCAGCAGCATGGCGGGCCCCCAAGAGACCCAGTACTTC,CASSMAGPQETQYF
TRBD2,TRBJ2-1,TRBV15,-,TGTGCCACCAGCAGAGGCGGACTAGCGGGAGTACAAAACAATGAGCAGTTCTTC,CATSRGGLAGVQNNEQFF
-,TRBJ1-3,TRBV25-1,-,TGTGCCAGCAGTGTATCAGGGGCACAAGCTGGAAACACCATATATTTT,CASSVSGAQAGNTIYF
TRBD2,TRBJ2-5,TRBV25-1,few,TGTGCCAGCAGTGAATCGCATTGGGGGGGAGAGACCCAGTACTTC,CASSESHWGGETQYF
TRBD2,TRBJ2-2,TRBV27,few,TGTGCCAGCAGTTTAAAGACTAGCGGGAGTTCTGGGACCGGGGAGCTGTTTTTT,CASSLKTSGSSGTGELFF
TRBD1,TRBJ2-5,TRBV5-1,-,TGCGCCAGCAGCCAATCCTATTCGGGACAGGGTTGGCAAGAGACCCAGTACTTC,CASSQSYSGQGWQETQYF
-,TRBJ2-7,TRBV20-1,-,TGCAGTGCTAGTCCGTCTAGACGGTTCTCCTACGAGCAGTACTTC,CSASPSRRFSYEQYF
-,TRBJ2-1,TRBV3-1,-,TGTGCCAGCAGCCAGACTGCACGCGAGCAGTTCTTC,CASSQTAREQFF
-,TRBJ1-1,TRBV9,-,TGTGCCAGCAGCGTGGGGAGGACAGTCGACACTGAAGCTTTCTTT,CASSVGRTVDTEAFF
-,TRBJ2-7,TRBV7-2,-,TGTGCCAGCCCCGTCAGCGGGTACTTC,CASPVSGYF
TRBD1,TRBJ1-2,TRBV7-8,-,TGTGCCAGCAGCCAGGGACAGGCACTCACATATGGCTACACCTTC,CASSQGQALTYGYTF
-,TRBJ2-7,TRBV7-6,few,TGTGCCAGCAGTCCGACAGGAAGAGAACTAGAGCAGTACTTC,CASSPTGRELEQYF
-,TRBJ1-2,TRBV18,-,TGTGCCAGCTCACCCTGGGACAAGGGCTCTGGCTACACCTTC,CASSPWDKGSGYTF
-,TRBJ1-1,TRBV12-3/TRBV12-4,many,TGTGCCAGCAGTTTATTTCCCACGCCCGGGACTGAAGCTTTCTTT,CASSLFPTPGTEAFF
-,TRBJ2-4,TRBV6-2/TRBV6-3,-,TGTGCCAGCAGTCCCATTGGCGGGACCAGAGCCAAAAACATTCAGTACTTC,CASSPIGGTRAKNIQYF
-,TRBJ1-2,TRBV10-3,-,TGTGCCATCACGACAGGACGCAACTATGGCTACACCTTC,CAITTGRNYGYTF
TRBD2,TRBJ2-3,TRBV20-1,-,TGCAGTGCTGGTAGCGGGGGGGCCGGGGAGCAGTATTTT,CSAGSGGAGEQYF
-,TRBJ1-3,TRBV12-3/TRBV12-4,few,TGTGCCAGCCGGGACACCCGCTCTGGAAACACCATATATTTT,CASRDTRSGNTIYF
TRBD1,TRBJ1-4,TRBV20-1,-,TGCAGTGCTAGAGATGACAGGGGGCGGGGAAAACTGTTTTTT,CSARDDRGRGKLFF
-,TRBJ1-3,TRBV20-1,few,TGCAGTGCTCCTATCAGCTCTGGAAACACCATATATTTT,CSAPISSGNTIYF
-,TRBJ1-2,TRBV7-2,-,TGTGCCAGCAGCTTAGCGCCGACCGGGGGCTATGGCTACACCTTC,CASSLAPTGGYGYTF
TRBD1,TRBJ2-1,TRBV20-1,-,TGCAGTGCTAGACCCCGGGACAGGGGTTACAATGAGCAGTTCTTC,CSARPRDRGYNEQFF
TRBD1,TRBJ1-1,TRBV13,few,TGTGCCAGCAGCCCACGACAGGGGAAAGGTATCCCTGAAGCTTTCTTT,CASSPRQGKGIPEAFF
TRBD1,TRBJ2-2,TRBV29-1,few,TGCAGCGTAGACAGGGGGCGCAGAACCGGGGAGCTGTTTTTT,CSVDRGRRTGELFF
TRBD2,TRBJ2-2,TRBV15,-,TGTGCCACCTCCTTAGCGGGGGCCGGGGAGCTGTTTTTT,CATSLAGAGELFF
TRBD1,TRBJ2-7,TRBV3-1,many,TGTGCCAGCAGCCAAGATTGGACAGGGGAGGGAGAGCAGTACTTC,CASSQDWTGEGEQYF
-,TRBJ1-1,TRBV6-5,few,TGTGCCAGCAGTTATGAGGGAGATACCACTGAAGCTTTCTTT,CASSYEGDTTEAFF
-,TRBJ2-7,TRBV10-1,-,TGCGCCAGCAGTGAATACGCCGTGGGGCAGTACTTC,CASSEYAVGQYF
-,TRBJ2-1,TRBV12-3/TRBV12-4,-,TGTGCCAGCGGGGGGACTGTAAGCTCCTACAATGAGCAGTTCTTC,CASGGTVSSYNEQFF
TRBD2,TRBJ2-1,TRBV7-2,few,TGTGCCAGCAGCCCCCGACTAGCGGGAGTGTCCTACAATGAGCAGTTCTTC,CASSPRLAGVSYNEQFF
-,TRBJ1-2,TRBV6-5,-,TGTGCCAGCAGCAGAAACAGGGTTGGCTACACCTTC,CASSRNRVGYTF